The 30 T cell receptor beta chains below were found in one sample sequenced in a study of immune characterization of retroperitoneal liposarcoma. One entry per CDR3 protein results from TCRdb running MiXCR on the PCR reads. Altogether thousands of distinct CDR3 sequences are present, about 26% being singletons, with the ten largest covering 25% to 30%. The sequenced sample was tumor tissue. Every receptor here comes from a female donor with retroperitoneal liposarcoma.

A few counts support this clonotype. The J gene is TRBJ1-2, the V gene TRBV6-1; 7 bases agree with TRBD1. V trimming: 11 bases; J trimming: 1 base; junction bases outside the gene matches: 13. The CDR3 extends over 15 amino acids. Germline V gene sequence: CDR1 MNHNS, CDR2 SASEGT. The CDR3 DNA is TGTGCCGGGGGGGGACAGACCAATCTTAACTATGGCTACACCTTC. Translation: CAGGGQTNLNYGYTF.

The rearrangement links TRBV4-1 to TRBJ2-2; no firm D call. The V end lost 1 base, the J end lost 1 base, and 7 bases lay between the germline ends. This CDR3 is 15 amino acids long. The germline V gene encodes CDR1 MGHRA and CDR2 YSYEKL. CDR3 sequence (DNA): TGCGCCAGCAGCCAAGTGGTCCTGAACACCGGGGAGCTGTTTTTT. It specifies CASSQVVLNTGELFF.

This chain links TRBV6-8 with TRBJ2-1, with D possibly TRBD2 on 5 matching bases. The end of the DNA is better explained by TRBJ2-5, so the J call may be wrong. The CDR3 totals 13 residues. In germline, CDR1 is MNHGY, CDR2 SAAAGT. The CDR3, as DNA: TGTGCCAGCTTAGCGAGAAAGGGCGAGACCCAGTACTTC. Residues: CASLARKGETQYF.

The rearrangement links TRBV6-1 to TRBJ2-3, with TRBD2 matching over 7 bases. The CDR3 is made up of 12 amino acids. With V trimmed by 8 bases and J by 12 bases, 11 bases remained unmatched. Germline CDR1 is MNHNS and CDR2 is SASEGT. In DNA, the CDR3 is TGTGCCAGCGGGCGACTAGCAGAGACCCAGTATTTT. Protein: CASGRLAETQYF.

This chain joins TRBV6-1 and TRBJ2-1, with 7 nucleotides matching TRBD2. The end of the DNA fits TRBJ2-5 better, so the J call may be wrong. CDR1 is MNHNS, CDR2 SASEGT, per germline. This CDR3 spans 12 amino acids. CDR3 DNA sequence: TGTGCCAGCGGTAGGCCGGGGGGGACCCAGTACTTC. Translated: CASGRPGGTQYF.

This clonotype was counted between two and nine times. This may come from a read error, since a much larger clone is one base off. The chain employs TRBV6-1 and TRBJ2-4; 7 nucleotides align to TRBD1. V was pared by 6 bases and J by 13 bases, with 15 bases of the junction left unmatched. This CDR3 has 14 residues. Germline CDR1 reads MNHNS; CDR2 reads SASEGT. The CDR3 region has the DNA TGTGCCAGCAGCCTCGGACAGGCGAGGGATGAGCAGTACTTC. Protein sequence: CASSLGQARDEQYF.

The chain joins TRBV5-1 to TRBJ2-1; 11 nucleotides align to TRBD2. The J call is doubtful: the DNA matches TRBJ2-5 better. CDR1 is SGHRS and CDR2 is YFSETQ in the germline V gene. This CDR3 comprises 16 residues. The CDR3 nucleotides read TGCGCCAGCAGTGTTGGGGGGACTAGCGGACAAGAGACCCAGTACTTC. It translates to CASSVGGTSGQETQYF.

Details on this clonotype: An end of the junction does not agree with germline; a read error may underlie this. The chain recombines TRBV6-4 with TRBJ2-1; 9 nucleotides line up with TRBD2. The CDR3 spans 14 residues. Germline CDR1 is MRHNA and CDR2 is SNTAGT. Here the CDR3 DNA reads TGTGCCAGCAGCGCGGGAGGGGAAAACAATGAGCAGTTATTC. Translating it yields CASSAGGENNEQLF.

The V gene is TRBV29-1, the J gene TRBJ2-1; TRBD2 is a possible D gene (6 bases). Trimming removed 4 bases from V and 10 bases from J, with 17 bases in between. The CDR3 runs 13 residues. Germline assignment: CDR1 SQVTM and CDR2 ANQGSEA. CDR3 amino acids: CSVAASAGVEQFF. CDR3 in DNA: TGCAGCGTTGCGGCTAGCGCTGGGGTGGAGCAGTTCTTC.

Only a few counts were recorded for this clonotype. The CDR3 DNA is TGTGCCAGCTCCCGCGGACAGGGGCCCTCCAATGAGCAGTTCTTC. Translating gives CASSRGQGPSNEQFF. The rearrangement uses TRBV18 and TRBJ2-1, with 9 bases that match TRBD1. The V segment lost 6 bases and the J segment 6 bases; nucleotides outside the gene matches: 9. CDR3 length: 15 residues. Germline CDR1 reads KGHSH; CDR2 reads LQKENI.

Concerning this clonotype: A much larger clone sits a single nucleotide away, making a read error possible. The V gene is TRBV4-1, the J gene TRBJ2-5, with a weak D call TRBD2 (5 bases). The germline V gene has CDR1 MGHRA and CDR2 YSYEKL. Trimming cost V 4 bases and J 11 bases, with 23 bases left between them. The CDR3 loop spans 15 amino acids. CDR3 coding DNA: TGCGCCAGCAGCCCCACGGCTAGCAACTACAATGAGCAGTACTTC. Its translation is CASSPTASNYNEQYF.

This clonotype has a count of ten or more. The genes are TRBV12-3 or TRBV12-4 and TRBJ1-1; D not resolved. The V end was cut by 3 bases, the J end by 4 bases, with 6 bases between. There are 12 residues in the CDR3. CDR3 in amino acids: CASSFRATEAFF. CDR3 nucleotides: TGTGCCAGCAGTTTCCGCGCCACTGAAGCTTTCTTT.

This clonotype has a handful of counts. This rearrangement joins TRBV6-1 to TRBJ2-4; a possible D gene is TRBD2 (5 bases). The better agreement between TRBJ2-7 and the DNA end casts doubt on the J call. The germline gives CDR1 MNHNS, CDR2 SASEGT. The CDR3 runs 13 residues. CDR3 in amino acids: CASSLTSSYEQYF. In DNA, the CDR3 is TGTGCCAGCAGTCTTACTAGCTCCTACGAGCAGTACTTC.

This chain uses TRBV12-3 or TRBV12-4 with TRBJ2-7; 8 nucleotides line up with TRBD1. The trim removed 5 bases at V and 3 bases at J, leaving 9 bases unmatched. CDR3 size: 15 residues. This chain's CDR3 is CASSPRTGSYYEQYF. The CDR3 DNA reads as TGTGCCAGCAGTCCGAGGACAGGGAGCTACTACGAGCAGTACTTC.

This clonotype is labeled as medium-sized. This chain links TRBV10-2 with TRBJ1-2, with D tentatively TRBD1 (6 bases). Per the germline V gene, CDR1 is WSHSY and CDR2 is SAAADI. The V end lost 3 bases, the J end lost 6 bases, and 11 bases lay between the germline ends. The CDR3 consists of 13 residues. The CDR3 here is CASSEGQTHGYTF. In DNA form, the CDR3 reads TGCGCCAGCAGTGAAGGACAGACCCATGGCTACACCTTC.

This clonotype was counted a few times. The chain joins TRBV5-4 to TRBJ2-3, with 8 positions matching TRBD2. The CDR3 totals 14 residues. The germline gives CDR1 SGHNT, CDR2 YYREEE (reference sequence). V shed 2 bases, J shed 14 bases, and the junction held 13 bases outside the gene matches. CDR3: CASSFIIGTSELYF. CDR3 DNA sequence: TGTGCCAGCAGCTTTATAATAGGGACTAGTGAGTTGTATTTT.

By its share, this clonotype is medium-sized. This chain uses TRBV11-3 with TRBJ2-1; possibly TRBD2 for D (5 bases). The CDR3 loop spans 13 amino acids. Germline assignment: CDR1 SGHNT and CDR2 YENEEA. Trimming cost V 1 base and J 10 bases, with 11 bases left between them. CDR3 region: CASSLGAGGEQFF. The DNA of the CDR3 is TGTGCCAGCAGCTTAGGTGCGGGCGGGGAGCAGTTCTTC. Using reference TRBV11-3 and TRBJ2-1 for the parts outside the CDR3, the full variable domain is EAGVVQSPRYKIIEKKQPVAFWCNPISGHNTLYWYLQNLGQGPELLIRYENEEAVDDSQLPKDRFSAERLKGVDSTLKIQPAELGDSAVYLCASSLGAGGEQFFGPGTRLTVL.

V is TRBV11-2 and J is TRBJ2-3, with D maybe TRBD2 (5 bases). Per the germline V gene, CDR1 is SGHAT and CDR2 is FQNNGV. Trimming left V 2 bases short and J 0 bases short, with 12 bases between. The CDR3 extends over 16 amino acids. In nucleotides, the CDR3 is TGTGCCAGCAGCTTAAGCCGGGGTCCTAGCACAGATACGCAGTATTTT. Protein: CASSLSRGPSTDTQYF.

Ten or more counts support this clonotype. Being one base from a much bigger clone, this may be a read error. The V call is TRBV11-3, the J call TRBJ2-1; 8 bases map to TRBD1. This CDR3 is built from 15 residues. The V gene end was trimmed by 1 base and the J gene end by 10 bases; junction bases not matched to a gene: 9. CDR1 and CDR2 (germline): SGHNT, YENEEA. The DNA for the CDR3 is TGTGCCAGCAGCTTAGGATTCGGCAGGGGGCACGAGCAGTTCTTC. Its translation: CASSLGFGRGHEQFF.

The chain combines TRBV18 with TRBJ2-6; D uncertain. Germline CDR1 and CDR2: KGHSH and LQKENI. The CDR3 consists of 17 residues. Trimming removed 0 bases from V and 1 base from J, with 10 bases in between. The CDR3 reads CASSPPPRPSGANVLTF. The CDR3 DNA is TGTGCCAGCTCACCACCCCCCCGCCCGTCTGGGGCCAACGTCCTGACTTTC.

This clonotype came up a few times. The chain carries TRBV27 and TRBJ2-1, with TRBD2 identical over 9 bases. V lost 3 bases and J lost 9; bases outside the gene matches: 9. CDR1 is MNHEY and CDR2 is SMNVEV in the germline V gene (reference sequence). This CDR3 is 15 amino acids long. CDR3 in amino acids: CASSFFAGGPSEQFF. The DNA for the CDR3 is TGTGCCAGCAGTTTCTTCGCGGGGGGGCCGAGTGAGCAGTTCTTC.

This clonotype was found a few times. A much larger clonotype is one base distant, so this may be a read error. The chain carries TRBV11-2 and TRBJ2-5, with D perhaps TRBD1 or TRBD2 (5 bases each). Trimming stripped 5 bases from V and 11 bases from J, with 18 bases between. This CDR3 contains 13 residues. From germline, CDR1 is SGHAT and CDR2 FQNNGV. This CDR3 reads CASSPGTVIEQYF. CDR3 in DNA: TGTGCCAGCAGCCCGGGGACCGTCATAGAGCAGTACTTC.

The chain employs TRBV7-2 and TRBJ2-5; D remains unclear. The better agreement between TRBJ2-7 and the DNA end casts doubt on the J call. Germline V gene data show CDR1 as SGHTA and CDR2 as FQGNSA. The CDR3 extends over 12 amino acids. Here the CDR3 reads CASSLGYYEQYF. The CDR3 DNA sequence: TGTGCCAGCAGCTTAGGATATTACGAGCAGTACTTC.

This rearrangement joins TRBV6-1 to TRBJ2-1, with TRBD2 identical over 7 bases. The CDR3 is 14 amino acids. The germline V gene has CDR1 MNHNS and CDR2 SASEGT. V lost 2 bases to trimming and J lost 8 bases; unmatched junction nucleotides: 6. The CDR3 bases are TGTGCCAGCAGTGAACGAGCGGGATTCGATGAGCAGTTCTTC. As protein: CASSERAGFDEQFF.

The chain uses TRBV6-1 and TRBJ2-3; 7 bases line up with TRBD2. CDR3 length: 17 residues. Trimming at V came to 2 bases and at J to 3 bases, leaving 11 bases not matched to a gene. Germline V gives CDR1 MNHNS, CDR2 SASEGT. The CDR3 protein is CASSEIGGEGWTDTQYF. In nucleotides, the CDR3 is TGTGCCAGCAGTGAAATCGGAGGGGAGGGTTGGACAGATACGCAGTATTTT.

This clonotype was picked up many times. The V call is TRBV11-3, the J call TRBJ2-5; TRBD2 aligns across 7 bases. The J call may be wrong; the DNA end is better matched by TRBJ2-7. This CDR3 has 15 amino acids. The germline V gene has CDR1 SGHNT and CDR2 YENEEA. The chain's CDR3 is CASSLAAGSPYEQYF. In DNA form, the CDR3 reads TGTGCCAGCAGCTTAGCAGCGGGATCTCCCTACGAGCAGTACTTC.

This chain connects TRBV4-3 to TRBJ2-3; D gene unclear. The V gene lost 4 bases and the J gene lost 12 bases, with 17 bases spanning the gap. CDR3 size: 13 residues. Germline V gene data show CDR1 as LGHNA and CDR2 as YSLEER. CDR3 DNA: TGCGCCAGCAGCCTTGGAACCCAAGAGACCCAGTATTTT. Its protein is CASSLGTQETQYF.

The chain uses TRBV6-1 and TRBJ2-1, with D maybe TRBD2 (5 bases). V was cut by 6 bases and J by 8 bases, with 8 bases left in between. From germline, CDR1 is MNHNS and CDR2 SASEGT. The CDR3 loop spans 11 amino acids. CDR3 DNA sequence: TGTGCCAGCAGAAGAGCGGATGAGCAGTTCTTC. Amino acids: CASRRADEQFF.

The V and J genes are TRBV10-3 and TRBJ2-1, with 8 bases lining up with TRBD2. The last part of the DNA fits TRBJ2-5 better; the J call may be wrong. The CDR3 length is 14 residues. From germline, CDR1 is ENHRY and CDR2 SYGVKD. This CDR3 is CAISDSGKSETQYF. In DNA, the CDR3 is TGTGCCATCAGTGATAGCGGGAAGAGTGAGACCCAGTACTTC.

V gene TRBV6-1 combines with J gene TRBJ2-1; perhaps TRBD1 as D (6 bases). This CDR3 region has 15 residues. V was clipped by 5 bases and J by 1 base, with 12 bases between them. CDR1 and CDR2 from the germline V gene are MNHNS and SASEGT. CDR3 in DNA: TGTGCCAGCAGTCCTCAGGACAGTTCCTACAATGAGCAGTTCTTC. Translating gives CASSPQDSSYNEQFF.